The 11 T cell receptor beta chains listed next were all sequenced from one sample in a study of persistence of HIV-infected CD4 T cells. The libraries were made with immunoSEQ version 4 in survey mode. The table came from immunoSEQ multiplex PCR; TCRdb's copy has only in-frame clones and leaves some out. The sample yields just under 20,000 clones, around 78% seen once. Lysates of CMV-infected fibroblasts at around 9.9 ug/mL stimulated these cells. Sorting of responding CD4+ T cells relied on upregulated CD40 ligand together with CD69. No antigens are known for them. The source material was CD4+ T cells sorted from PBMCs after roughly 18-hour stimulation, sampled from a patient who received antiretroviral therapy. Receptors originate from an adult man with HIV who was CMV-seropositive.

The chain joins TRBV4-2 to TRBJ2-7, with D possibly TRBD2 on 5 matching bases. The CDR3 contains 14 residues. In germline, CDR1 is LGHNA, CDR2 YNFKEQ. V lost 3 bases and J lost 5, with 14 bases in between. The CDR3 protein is CASSQIGPGNEQYF. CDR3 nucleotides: TGTGCCAGCAGCCAGATAGGACCGGGAAACGAGCAGTACTTC.

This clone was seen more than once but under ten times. CDR3 sequence: CSVEVSSRQGINEQYF. The CDR3 DNA sequence: TGCAGCGTTGAAGTATCTTCCCGACAGGGGATCAACGAGCAGTACTTC. The chain uses TRBV29-1 and TRBJ2-7; 8 bases map to TRBD1. The length of the CDR3 is 16 residues. Trimming cost V 1 base and J 5 bases; bases outside gene matches: 13. CDR1 is SQVTM and CDR2 is ANQGSEA in the germline V gene.

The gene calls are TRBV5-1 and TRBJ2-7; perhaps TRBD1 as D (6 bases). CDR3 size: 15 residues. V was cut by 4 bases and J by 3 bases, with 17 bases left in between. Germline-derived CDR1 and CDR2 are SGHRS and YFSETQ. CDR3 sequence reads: CASSVMPGQFYEQYF. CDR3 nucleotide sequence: TGCGCCAGCAGCGTGATGCCGGGACAATTCTACGAGCAGTACTTC.

The CDR3 is CATSDTGTGERDEQFF. CDR3 coding DNA: TGTGCCACCAGTGATACTGGGACAGGGGAGAGAGATGAGCAGTTCTTC. The chain couples TRBV24-1 to TRBJ2-1; TRBD1 matches at 10 bases. The CDR3 loop spans 16 amino acids. Germline trimming cut 3 bases from V and 8 bases from J; bases unmatched to any gene: 9. Germline loops: CDR1 KGHDR, CDR2 SFDVKD.

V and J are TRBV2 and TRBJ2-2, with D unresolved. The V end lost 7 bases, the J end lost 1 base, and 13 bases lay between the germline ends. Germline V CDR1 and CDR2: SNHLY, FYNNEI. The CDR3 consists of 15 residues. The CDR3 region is CASKDRPVNTGELFF. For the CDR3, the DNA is TGTGCCAGCAAAGACCGCCCCGTGAACACCGGGGAGCTGTTTTTT.

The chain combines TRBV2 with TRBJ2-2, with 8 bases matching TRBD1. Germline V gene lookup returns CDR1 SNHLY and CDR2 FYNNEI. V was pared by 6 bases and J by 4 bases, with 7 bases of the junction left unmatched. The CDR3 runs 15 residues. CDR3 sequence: CASRVWTGPTGELFF. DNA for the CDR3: TGTGCCAGCAGGGTATGGACAGGGCCCACCGGGGAGCTGTTTTTT.

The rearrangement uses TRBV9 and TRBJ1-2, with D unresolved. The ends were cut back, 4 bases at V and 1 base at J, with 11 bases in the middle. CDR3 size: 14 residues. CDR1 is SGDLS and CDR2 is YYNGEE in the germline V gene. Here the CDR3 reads CASSPDGINYGYTF. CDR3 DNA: TGTGCCAGCAGCCCCGACGGAATTAACTATGGCTACACCTTC.

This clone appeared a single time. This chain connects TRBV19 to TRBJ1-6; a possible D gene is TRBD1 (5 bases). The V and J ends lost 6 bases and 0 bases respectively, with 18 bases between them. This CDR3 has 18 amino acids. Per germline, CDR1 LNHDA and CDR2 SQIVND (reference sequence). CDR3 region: CASSLYPQESSYNSPLHF. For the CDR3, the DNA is TGTGCCAGTAGCCTATACCCACAGGAATCCTCCTATAATTCACCCCTCCACTTT.

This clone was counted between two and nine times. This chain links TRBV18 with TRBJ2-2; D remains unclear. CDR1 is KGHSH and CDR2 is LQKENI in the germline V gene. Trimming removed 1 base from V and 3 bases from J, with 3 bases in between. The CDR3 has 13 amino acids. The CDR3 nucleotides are TGTGCCAGCTCACCACTCGACACCGGGGAGCTGTTTTTT. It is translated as CASSPLDTGELFF.

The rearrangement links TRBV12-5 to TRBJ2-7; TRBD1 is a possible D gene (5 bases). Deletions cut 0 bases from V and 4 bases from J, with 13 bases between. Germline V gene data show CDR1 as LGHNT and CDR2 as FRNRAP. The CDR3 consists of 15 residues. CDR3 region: CASGLVPGLEYEQYF. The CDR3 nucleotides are TGTGCTAGTGGTTTGGTACCAGGGCTCGAGTACGAGCAGTACTTC.

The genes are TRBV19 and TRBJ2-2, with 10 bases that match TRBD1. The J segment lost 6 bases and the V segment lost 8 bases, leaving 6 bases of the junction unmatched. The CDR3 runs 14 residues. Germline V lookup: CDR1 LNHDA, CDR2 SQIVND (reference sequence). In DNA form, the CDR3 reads TGTGCCAGTCATGACAGGGGGCAAGCCGGGGAGCTGTTTTTT. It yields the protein CASHDRGQAGELFF. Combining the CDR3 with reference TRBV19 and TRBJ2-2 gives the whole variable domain DGGITQSPKYLFRKEGQNVTLSCEQNLNHDAMYWYRQDPGQGLRLIYYSQIVNDFQKGDIAEGYSVSREKKESFPLTVTSAQKNPTAFYLCASHDRGQAGELFFGEGSRLTVL.